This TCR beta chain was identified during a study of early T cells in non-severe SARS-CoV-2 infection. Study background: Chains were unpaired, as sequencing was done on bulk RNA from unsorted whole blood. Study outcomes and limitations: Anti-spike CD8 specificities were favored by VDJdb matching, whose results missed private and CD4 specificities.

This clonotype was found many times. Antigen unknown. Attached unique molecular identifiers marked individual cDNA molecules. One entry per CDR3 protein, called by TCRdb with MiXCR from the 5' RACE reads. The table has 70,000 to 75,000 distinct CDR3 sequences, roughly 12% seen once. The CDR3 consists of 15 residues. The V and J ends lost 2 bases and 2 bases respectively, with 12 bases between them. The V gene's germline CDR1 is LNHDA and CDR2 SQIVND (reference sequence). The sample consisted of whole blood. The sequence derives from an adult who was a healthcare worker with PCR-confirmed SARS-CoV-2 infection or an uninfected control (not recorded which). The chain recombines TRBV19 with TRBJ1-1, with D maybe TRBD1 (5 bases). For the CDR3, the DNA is TGTGCCAGTAGTATAAGGAGGGGATCCAACACTGAAGCTTTCTTT. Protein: CASSIRRGSNTEAFF.